This T cell receptor beta chain was sequenced for a study of T cell responses to AZD1222 COVID-19 vaccine (dated by TCRdb to the early 2020s). With regard to the full study: AZD1222 recipients given second doses at about 4 weeks or at about 12 weeks were pooled, since spike-specific TCR depth and breadth were not found to differ between the two schedules. TCR sequencing covered fewer than 250 trial participants: roughly 200 given two doses of AZD1222 and 26 given two doses of MenACWY control vaccine. Trial participants were enrolled by age into 18-55, 56-69 and 70-plus year subgroups, with roughly 150, 30 and 60 TCR-sequenced participants respectively. Overall study outcomes, separate from this receptor: The whole spike protein was spanned by vaccine-associated CD4 TCRs, and dominant responses were seen in regions 160-218 and 743-854. Participants were mostly white British and included more females than males, and it was suggested by the authors that clonal diversity may have been underestimated. Epitopes outside the regions mutated in the B.1.351 and B.1.1.7 variants were reportedly recognized by nearly half of the unique spike-specific TCRs. A significant rise in spike-specific TCR breadth and depth was observed after two AZD1222 doses relative to day 0 and relative to MenACWY recipients. Conclusions about previously exposed vaccinees were limited because only six AZD1222 recipients were SARS-CoV-2 seropositive at baseline. The 56-69-year group was small, and its depth increase did not reach significance, likely because of low power. Because no day 14 peak-response samples were available, the repertoires could be characterized only after the peak T cell response.

The CDR3 regions of human TCRbeta chains were analyzed by immunosequencing. As for how the authors treated the data: TCRs in the repertoires were matched against a reference library of SARS-CoV-2-specific TCRs that had been generated with the MIRA antigen-specificity platform. Breadth meant the fraction of unique TCRs that were SARS-CoV-2-associated, whereas depth meant the fraction of total T cells that were SARS-CoV-2-associated. Each spike-specific TCR was assigned to its reactive spike region and to a CD4 or CD8 class using the MIRA data. Log10-transformed breadth and depth values were compared by one-way ANOVA with Sidak's multiple comparisons tests. What TCRdb holds here is the immuneACCESS table cut down to in-frame rearrangements. Part of the clones is not present; checked against another copy, under half of the missing clones reflect an unresolved V gene, and the others are unexplained. The V and J calls and clone size come from that table; D and trimming were worked out from the DNA. The sample profile shows around 180,000 clones; around 87% of them were found once. In total, the top ten clones hold less than 3% of the sample.

Per the publication, the time point label means: baseline before first vaccination. The vaccinee samples were drawn from two UK trials, COV001 and COV002, one of which was a single-blind randomized controlled phase 2/3 trial testing AZD1222 (ChAdOx1 nCoV-19) in healthy adults. For TCRbeta chain sequencing, PBMC samples were collected from trial participants at day 0 and at day 28 after the second dose. Measured from the cysteine to the phenylalanine, the CDR3 is 12 residues long. Of the read, only the CDR3 DNA is kept; its 36 bases are in frame from base 1. V is clipped by 5 bases and J by 15 bases, and the sequence between their germline boundaries is 17 bases long. CDR1 and CDR2 are drawn from the germline V gene: MDHEN, SYDVKM. Concerning this clone: Which antigen it targets is not known. No base-level quality is on record; no much larger clone is a single base apart.

Sequenced material: peripheral blood, taken on day 0 of AZD1222 vaccination. The sequence derives from an adult in good health. The sequence joins TRBV28 to TRBJ2-1, with the D gene not clear enough to name. The CDR3 region reads CASSPPNRIRFF. Read as DNA, the sequence is TGTGCCAGCAGTCCTCCAAACCGCATTAGGTTCTTC.